Sequencing of this TCR beta chain was carried out in a study of cytomegalovirus exposure and HLA in healthy donors. Study details: Tens of millions of unique TCR sequences came from HLA-typed donors in an early release.

Primers for the PCR totalled 60 Vbeta and 13 Jbeta. TCRdb's copy holds only in-frame clones and misses some; the assay was immunoSEQ multiplex PCR. Of 150,000 to 200,000 clones in the sample, roughly 80% were seen once. Findings of the study overall: By a later analysis, the bulk of CMV-associated TCR beta chains appeared HLA-restricted. An ancestry cluster, one associated with Asian ancestry, reportedly showed fewer N-insertions than the roughly 700-donor mean in a later analysis.

The CDR3 covers 12 residues. Germline trimming cut 8 bases from V and 7 bases from J; bases unmatched to any gene: 4. The V gene's germline CDR1 is MNHEY and CDR2 SVGAGI. While unrecorded immune exposures were likely, the donors were nominally healthy when sampled. The sample holds a few counts of this clone. Its antigen is currently unknown. Sequences were obtained from PBMCs. The clonotype was recovered from a male donor in good health and CMV-seropositive. This chain uses TRBV6-5 with TRBJ1-4; 7 positions match TRBD1. The CDR3 reads CASRGQLEKLFF. In DNA form, the CDR3 reads TGTGCCAGCCGGGGACAGCTTGAAAAACTGTTTTTT.